These T cell receptor beta chains were read from a single sample in a study of shared clonotypes between healthy human individuals. The data were produced by immunoSEQ multiplex PCR, yet TCRdb's version contains in-frame clones alone and is incomplete. Altogether about 710,000 clones are present, about two thirds being singletons, with the ten largest covering roughly 1.8%. Material: memory CD4+ T cells sorted from blood. All receptors come from a woman aged 25 to 45 in good health. CDR3s include the opening cysteine and the closing phenylalanine or tryptophan. A D gene is named only where the DNA matches it firmly. Part of the rows lack a size; the others show once, few, many or a class for expanded clones.

clone_size: -
v_call: TRBV10-3
d_call: -
j_call: TRBJ2-1
cdr3_nt: TGTGCCATCAGCCCCGACGTATACAATGAGCAGTTCTTC
cdr3_aa: CAISPDVYNEQFF

clone_size: -
v_call: TRBV28
d_call: -
j_call: TRBJ1-3
cdr3_nt: TGTGCCAGCACGAACCTGGGACGGACCTCTGGAAACACCATATATTTT
cdr3_aa: CASTNLGRTSGNTIYF

clone_size: -
v_call: TRBV7-8
d_call: TRBD2
j_call: TRBJ2-7
cdr3_nt: TGTGCCAGCAGCTTATTCGGGCGGGGGGCGCAAAACGAGCAGTACTTC
cdr3_aa: CASSLFGRGAQNEQYF

clone_size: -
v_call: TRBV4-2
d_call: TRBD2
j_call: TRBJ2-7
cdr3_nt: TGTGCCAGCAGCCAAGACTCTAGCGGGTCTTCCTACGAGCAGTACTTC
cdr3_aa: CASSQDSSGSSYEQYF

clone_size: -
v_call: TRBV7-2
d_call: -
j_call: TRBJ2-3
cdr3_nt: TGTGCCAGCAGCTGGTCGGCGGGAACGGGGACAGATACGCAGTATTTT
cdr3_aa: CASSWSAGTGTDTQYF

clone_size: -
v_call: TRBV28
d_call: -
j_call: TRBJ2-5
cdr3_nt: TGTGCCAGCAGTTTATTAGTACAGAAAGGGACCCAGTACTTC
cdr3_aa: CASSLLVQKGTQYF

clone_size: once
v_call: TRBV28
d_call: TRBD1
j_call: TRBJ2-7
cdr3_nt: TGTGCCAGCAGACCGACAGGGGCGATCTACGAGCAGTACTTC
cdr3_aa: CASRPTGAIYEQYF

clone_size: -
v_call: TRBV5-1
d_call: TRBD2
j_call: TRBJ2-7
cdr3_nt: TGCGCCAGCAGCTTGGCTGTGACTAGCGGATTTTACGAGCAGTACTTC
cdr3_aa: CASSLAVTSGFYEQYF

clone_size: -
v_call: TRBV5-4
d_call: -
j_call: TRBJ1-1
cdr3_nt: TGTGCCAGCAGCCGAAACAGGGCAGGTGAAGCTTTCTTT
cdr3_aa: CASSRNRAGEAFF

clone_size: once
v_call: TRBV18
d_call: TRBD1
j_call: TRBJ1-4
cdr3_nt: TGTGCCAGCTCACCCAATTCCGGGACAGGGGTTGAAAAACTGTTTTTT
cdr3_aa: CASSPNSGTGVEKLFF

clone_size: few
v_call: TRBV6-4
d_call: -
j_call: TRBJ2-7
cdr3_nt: TGTGCCAGCAGCCGGGAGTTGGGCTACGAGCAGTACTTC
cdr3_aa: CASSRELGYEQYF

clone_size: -
v_call: TRBV28
d_call: -
j_call: TRBJ2-1
cdr3_nt: TGTGCCAGCAGTTTACGTTCCGTCAGGGCCCATGAGCAGTTCTTC
cdr3_aa: CASSLRSVRAHEQFF

clone_size: -
v_call: TRBV28
d_call: TRBD2
j_call: TRBJ2-1
cdr3_nt: TGTGCCATCCAGGGACTAGCGGGGAATGAGCAGTTCTTC
cdr3_aa: CAIQGLAGNEQFF

clone_size: -
v_call: TRBV28
d_call: -
j_call: TRBJ1-5
cdr3_nt: TGTGCCAGCAGTTTTCTGTCGGTTCAGTTAGGGAAAAGTCAGCCCCAGCATTTT
cdr3_aa: CASSFLSVQLGKSQPQHF

clone_size: once
v_call: TRBV10-3
d_call: -
j_call: TRBJ2-2
cdr3_nt: TGTGCCATCAAAGACAGGACAAACACCGGGGAGCTGTTTTTT
cdr3_aa: CAIKDRTNTGELFF